This TCR delta chain came from a study of γδ T cells in repeated Plasmodium falciparum infection. The CDR3 extends over 19 amino acids. The germline gives CDR1 TSWWSYY, CDR2 QGS. Deletions cut 2 bases from V and 0 bases from J, with 22 bases between. Study-level points and caveats: Vgamma9/Vdelta2+ T cells showed a stable polyclonal repertoire with shared TCRgamma sequences.

Flow sorting of PBMC yielded separate Vgamma9/Vdelta2+ and Vdelta2-negative gammadelta T cell populations for bulk repertoire analysis. TCRdb ran CATT on the multiplex PCR reads. The repertoire holds 55,000 to 70,000 delta-chain clones, with around 1.7% as singletons. In this sample, this clone turned up many times. The target antigen is unknown. The protein TCRdb gives is from a much larger clone and does not agree with this DNA's translation at residue 11, likely a read error; the protein shown here comes from the DNA. This clonotype was obtained from a pool of human donors (malaria-infected and uninfected, not separated). The sample comprised gamma-delta T cells from blood. The genes are TRDV1 and TRDJ1; D is uncertain. Here the J gene came from matching the DNA to germline, since TCRdb omits it. The CDR3 protein is CALGELEQGYSMDTDKLIF. CDR3 in DNA: TGTGCTCTTGGGGAATTGGAGCAAGGGTACTCAATGGACACCGATAAACTCATCTTT.